What follows are 3 T cell receptor beta chains derived from one specimen sequenced in a study of cytomegalovirus exposure and HLA in healthy donors. PCR primers comprised 60 Vbeta and 13 Jbeta primers. Generated by immunoSEQ multiplex PCR, the TCRdb table keeps only in-frame clones and is missing some. This sample has around 150,000 clones, with around 79% found just once. The sequenced material came from PBMCs. Receptors were obtained from a man in his fifties in good health and CMV-seropositive.

The V and J genes are TRBV2 and TRBJ1-1; 8 bases fit TRBD1. Trimming took 6 bases from V and 3 from J; bases not matched to a gene: 6. CDR1 SNHLY and CDR2 FYNNEI come from the germline V gene. The CDR3 is 14 residues long. The CDR3: CASSDRGSYTEAFF. DNA for the CDR3: TGTGCCAGCAGCGACAGGGGTTCTTACACTGAAGCTTTCTTT.

This clone has a single count. The CDR3 spells CASSLGRGGAREQFF. In DNA, the CDR3 is TGCGCCAGCAGCTTGGGGCGCGGGGGGGCCCGGGAGCAGTTCTTC. The chain uses TRBV5-1 and TRBJ2-1; TRBD2 matches 9 bases. The CDR3 has 15 residues. The germline V gene encodes CDR1 SGHRS and CDR2 YFSETQ. J gave up 10 bases and V 0 bases, and 8 bases lay outside the gene matches. The full variable domain, completed using reference TRBV5-1 and TRBJ2-1, is KAGVTQTPRYLIKTRGQQVTLSCSPISGHRSVSWYQQTPGQGLQFLFEYFSETQRNKGNFPGRFSGRQFSNSRSEMNVSTLELGDSALYLCASSLGRGGAREQFFGPGTRLTVL.

V is TRBV10-3 and J is TRBJ2-3; D is unclear. CDR3 size: 11 residues. The germline V gene encodes CDR1 ENHRY and CDR2 SYGVKD. Trimming stripped 4 bases from V and 7 bases from J, with 6 bases between. The CDR3 sequence: CAISVSNTQYF. The CDR3 DNA reads as TGTGCCATCAGTGTTTCAAATACGCAGTATTTT.